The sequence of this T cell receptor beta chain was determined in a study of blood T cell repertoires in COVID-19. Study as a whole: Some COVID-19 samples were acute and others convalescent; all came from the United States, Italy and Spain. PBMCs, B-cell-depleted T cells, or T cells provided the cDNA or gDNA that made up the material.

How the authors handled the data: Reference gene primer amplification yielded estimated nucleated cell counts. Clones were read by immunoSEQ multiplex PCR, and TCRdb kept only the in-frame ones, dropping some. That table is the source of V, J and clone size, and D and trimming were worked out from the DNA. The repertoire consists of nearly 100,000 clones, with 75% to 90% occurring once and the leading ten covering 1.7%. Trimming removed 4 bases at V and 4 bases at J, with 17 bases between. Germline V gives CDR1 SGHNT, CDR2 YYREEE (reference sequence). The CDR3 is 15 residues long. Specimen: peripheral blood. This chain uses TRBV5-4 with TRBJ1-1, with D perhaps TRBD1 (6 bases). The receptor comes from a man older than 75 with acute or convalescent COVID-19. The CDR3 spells CASSPGGAVSTEAFF. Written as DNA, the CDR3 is TGTGCCAGCAGCCCGGGGGGGGCGGTTAGCACTGAAGCTTTCTTT.